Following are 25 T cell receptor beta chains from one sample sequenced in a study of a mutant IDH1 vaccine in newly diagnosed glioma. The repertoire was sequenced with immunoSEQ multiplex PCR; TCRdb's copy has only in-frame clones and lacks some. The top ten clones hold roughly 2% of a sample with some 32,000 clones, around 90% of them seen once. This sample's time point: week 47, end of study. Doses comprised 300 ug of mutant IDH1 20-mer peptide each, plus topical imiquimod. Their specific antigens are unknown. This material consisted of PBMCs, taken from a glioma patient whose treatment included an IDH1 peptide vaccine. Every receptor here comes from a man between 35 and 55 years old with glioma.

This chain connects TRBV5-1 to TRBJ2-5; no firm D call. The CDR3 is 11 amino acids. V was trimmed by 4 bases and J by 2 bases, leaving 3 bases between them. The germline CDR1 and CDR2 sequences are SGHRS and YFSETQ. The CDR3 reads CASSQQETQYF. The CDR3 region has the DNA TGCGCCAGCAGCCAACAAGAGACCCAGTACTTC.

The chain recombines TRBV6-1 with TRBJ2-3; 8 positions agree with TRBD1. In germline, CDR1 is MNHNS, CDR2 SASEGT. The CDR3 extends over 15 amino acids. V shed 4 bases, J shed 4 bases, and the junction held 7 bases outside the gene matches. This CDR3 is CASSVGTGGPDTQYF. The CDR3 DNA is TGTGCCAGCAGTGTAGGGACAGGAGGGCCAGATACGCAGTATTTT.

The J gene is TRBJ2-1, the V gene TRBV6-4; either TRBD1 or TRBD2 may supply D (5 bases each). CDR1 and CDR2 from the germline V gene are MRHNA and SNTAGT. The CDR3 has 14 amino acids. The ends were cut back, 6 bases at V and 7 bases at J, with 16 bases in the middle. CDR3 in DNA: TGTGCCAGCAGCACTGAGGGGAAGAGAAATGAGCAGTTCTTC. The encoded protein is CASSTEGKRNEQFF.

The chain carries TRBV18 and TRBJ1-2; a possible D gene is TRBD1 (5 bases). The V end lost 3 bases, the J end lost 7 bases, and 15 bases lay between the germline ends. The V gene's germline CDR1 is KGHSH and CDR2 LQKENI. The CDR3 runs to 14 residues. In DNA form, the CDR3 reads TGTGCCAGCTCACCCCCTCGGGACGGTGTTGGCTACACCTTC. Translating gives CASSPPRDGVGYTF.

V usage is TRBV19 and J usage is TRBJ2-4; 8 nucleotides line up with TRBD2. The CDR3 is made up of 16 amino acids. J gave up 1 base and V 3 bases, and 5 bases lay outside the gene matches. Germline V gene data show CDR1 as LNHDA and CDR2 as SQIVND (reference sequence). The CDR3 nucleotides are TGTGCCAGTAGTATCAGCGGGAGAGGGGCCAAAAACATTCAGTACTTC. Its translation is CASSISGRGAKNIQYF.

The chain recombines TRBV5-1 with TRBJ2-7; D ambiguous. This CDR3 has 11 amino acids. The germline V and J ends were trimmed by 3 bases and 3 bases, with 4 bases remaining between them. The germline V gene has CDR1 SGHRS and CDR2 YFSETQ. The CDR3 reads CASSSGYEQYF. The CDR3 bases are TGCGCCAGCAGCTCCGGCTACGAGCAGTACTTC.

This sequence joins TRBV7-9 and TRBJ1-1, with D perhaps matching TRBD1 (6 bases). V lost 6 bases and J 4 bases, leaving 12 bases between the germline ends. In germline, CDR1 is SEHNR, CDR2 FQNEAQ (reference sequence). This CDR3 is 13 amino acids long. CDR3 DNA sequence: TGTGCCAGCAGTTCCGGGACACCCACTGAAGCTTTCTTT. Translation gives CASSSGTPTEAFF.

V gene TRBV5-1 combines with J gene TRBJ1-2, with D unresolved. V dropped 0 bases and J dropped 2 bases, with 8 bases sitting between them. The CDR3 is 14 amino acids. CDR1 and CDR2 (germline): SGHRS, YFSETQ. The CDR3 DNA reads TGCGCCAGCAGCTTGGGGTCCAAAAACTATGGCTACACCTTC. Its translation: CASSLGSKNYGYTF.

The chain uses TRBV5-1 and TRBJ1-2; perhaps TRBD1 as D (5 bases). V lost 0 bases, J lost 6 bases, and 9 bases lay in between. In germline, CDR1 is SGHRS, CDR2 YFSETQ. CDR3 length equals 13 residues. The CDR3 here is CASSLGAGNGYTF. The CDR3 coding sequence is TGCGCCAGCAGCTTGGGGGCAGGGAATGGCTACACCTTC.

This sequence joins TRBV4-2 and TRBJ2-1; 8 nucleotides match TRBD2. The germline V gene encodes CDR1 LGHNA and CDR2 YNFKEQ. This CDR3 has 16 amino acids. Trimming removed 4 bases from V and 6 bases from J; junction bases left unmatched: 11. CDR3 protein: CASSLNPGLEVNEQFF. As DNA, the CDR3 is TGTGCCAGCAGCCTTAATCCGGGACTAGAGGTCAATGAGCAGTTCTTC.

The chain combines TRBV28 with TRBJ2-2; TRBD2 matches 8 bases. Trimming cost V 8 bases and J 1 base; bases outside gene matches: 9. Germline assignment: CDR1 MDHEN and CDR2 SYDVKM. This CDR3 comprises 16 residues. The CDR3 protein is CASSGRAGVNTGELFF. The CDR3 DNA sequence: TGTGCCAGCTCAGGGCGAGCGGGGGTGAACACCGGGGAGCTGTTTTTT.

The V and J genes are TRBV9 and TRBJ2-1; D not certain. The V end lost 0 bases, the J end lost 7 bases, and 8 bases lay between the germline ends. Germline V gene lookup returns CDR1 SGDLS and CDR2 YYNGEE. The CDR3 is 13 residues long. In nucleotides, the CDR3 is TGTGCCAGCAGCGTAGGGCCTGGGAATGAGCAGTTCTTC. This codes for CASSVGPGNEQFF.

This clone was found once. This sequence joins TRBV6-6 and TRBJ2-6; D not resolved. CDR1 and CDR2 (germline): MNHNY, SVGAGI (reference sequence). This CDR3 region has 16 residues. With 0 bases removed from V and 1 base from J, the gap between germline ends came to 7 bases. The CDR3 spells CASSYSDVSGANVLTF. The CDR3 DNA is TGTGCCAGCAGTTACTCGGACGTATCTGGGGCCAACGTCCTGACTTTC.

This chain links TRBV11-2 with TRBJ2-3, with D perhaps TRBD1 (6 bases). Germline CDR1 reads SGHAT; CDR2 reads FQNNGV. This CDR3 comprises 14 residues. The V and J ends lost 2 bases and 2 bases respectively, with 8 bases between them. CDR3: CASSLRDTTDTQYF. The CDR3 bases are TGTGCCAGCAGCTTACGGGACACCACAGATACGCAGTATTTT.

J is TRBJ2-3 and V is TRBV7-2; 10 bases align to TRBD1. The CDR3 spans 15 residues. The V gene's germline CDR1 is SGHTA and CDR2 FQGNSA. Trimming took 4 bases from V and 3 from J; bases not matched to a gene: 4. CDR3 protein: CASSSRTGGTDTQYF. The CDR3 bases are TGTGCCAGCAGCTCTCGGACAGGGGGTACAGATACGCAGTATTTT.

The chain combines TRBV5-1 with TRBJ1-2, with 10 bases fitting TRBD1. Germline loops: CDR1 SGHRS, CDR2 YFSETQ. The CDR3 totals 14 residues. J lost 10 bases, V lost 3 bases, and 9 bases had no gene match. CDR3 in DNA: TGCGCCAGCAGCTCACCTGACAGGGGGCGGGCCTACACCTTC. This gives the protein CASSSPDRGRAYTF.

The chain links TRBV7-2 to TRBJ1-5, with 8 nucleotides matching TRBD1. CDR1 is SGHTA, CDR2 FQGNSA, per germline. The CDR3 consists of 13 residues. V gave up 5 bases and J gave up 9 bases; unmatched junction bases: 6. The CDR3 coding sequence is TGTGCCAGCAGCGCCGGACAGGGTCTGCCCCAGCATTTT. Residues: CASSAGQGLPQHF.

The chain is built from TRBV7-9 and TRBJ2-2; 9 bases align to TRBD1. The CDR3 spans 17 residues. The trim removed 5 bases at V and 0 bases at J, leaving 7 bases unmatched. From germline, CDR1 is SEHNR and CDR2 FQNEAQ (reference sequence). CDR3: CASSRPGQGTNTGELFF. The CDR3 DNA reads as TGTGCCAGCAGCCGACCGGGACAGGGAACGAACACCGGGGAGCTGTTTTTT.

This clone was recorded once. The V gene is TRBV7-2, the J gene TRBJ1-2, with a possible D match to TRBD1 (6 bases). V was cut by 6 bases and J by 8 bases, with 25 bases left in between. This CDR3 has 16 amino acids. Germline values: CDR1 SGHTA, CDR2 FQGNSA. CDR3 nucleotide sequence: TGTGCCAGCAGTAGGATACAGGGTAGAGGAGGAAGGGGCTACACCTTC. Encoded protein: CASSRIQGRGGRGYTF.

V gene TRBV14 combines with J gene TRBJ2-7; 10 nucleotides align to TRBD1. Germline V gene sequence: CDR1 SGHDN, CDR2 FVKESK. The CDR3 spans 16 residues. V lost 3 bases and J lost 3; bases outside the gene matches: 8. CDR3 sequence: CASSHRSGTGVYEQYF. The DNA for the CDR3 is TGTGCCAGCAGCCATCGTTCCGGGACAGGGGTCTACGAGCAGTACTTC.

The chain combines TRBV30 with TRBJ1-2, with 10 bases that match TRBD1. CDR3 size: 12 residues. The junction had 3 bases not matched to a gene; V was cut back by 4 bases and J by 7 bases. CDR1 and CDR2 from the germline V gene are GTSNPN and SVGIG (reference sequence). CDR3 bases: TGTGCCTGGAATTGGGACAGGGGTGGCTACACCTTC. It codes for CAWNWDRGGYTF.

The CDR3 DNA reads TGTGCCACGTCTAGCGGGAGGGAAAAACTAAACTACGAGCAGTACTTC. Protein sequence: CATSSGREKLNYEQYF. J is TRBJ2-7 and V is TRBV19, with 12 nucleotides matching TRBD2. CDR1 is LNHDA and CDR2 is SQIVND in the germline V gene (reference sequence). CDR3 length equals 16 residues. V lost 10 bases to trimming and J lost 3 bases; unmatched junction nucleotides: 13.

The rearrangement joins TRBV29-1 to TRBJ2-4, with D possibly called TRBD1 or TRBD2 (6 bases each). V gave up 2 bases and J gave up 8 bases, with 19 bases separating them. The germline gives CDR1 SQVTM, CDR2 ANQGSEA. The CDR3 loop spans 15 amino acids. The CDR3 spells CSVETNTGGGYIQYF. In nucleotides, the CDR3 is TGCAGCGTTGAAACTAATACAGGAGGGGGTTACATTCAGTACTTC.

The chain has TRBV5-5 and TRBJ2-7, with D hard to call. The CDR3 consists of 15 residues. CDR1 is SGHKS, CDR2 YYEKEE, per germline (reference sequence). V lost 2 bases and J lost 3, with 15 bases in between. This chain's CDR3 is CASSFRRGSDYEQYF. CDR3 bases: TGTGCCAGCAGCTTCCGTCGAGGTTCGGACTACGAGCAGTACTTC.

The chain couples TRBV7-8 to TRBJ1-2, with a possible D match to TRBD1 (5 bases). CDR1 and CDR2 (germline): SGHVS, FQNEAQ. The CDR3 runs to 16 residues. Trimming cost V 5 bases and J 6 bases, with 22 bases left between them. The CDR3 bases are TGTGCCAGCAGCACCAGGACACTCCGGGACGCAGATGGCTACACCTTC. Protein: CASSTRTLRDADGYTF. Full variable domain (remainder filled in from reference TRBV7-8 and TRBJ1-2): GAGVSQSPRYKVAKRGQDVALRCDPISGHVSLFWYQQALGQGPEFLTYFQNEAQLDKSGLPSDRFFAERPEGSVSTLKIQRTQQEDSAVYLCASSTRTLRDADGYTFGSGTRLTVV.